Given below is one T cell receptor (beta chain) in context. In the study's own analysis: From reference gene primer amplification, estimates of nucleated cell counts were derived. Measured with immunoSEQ multiplex PCR; TCRdb has only the in-frame clones, and not every one. That table supplies the V and J calls and clone size; D and trimming were determined from the DNA. Of tens of thousands of clones listed, 82% are singletons. The CDR3 sequence is 13 residues long. Trimming left V 4 bases short and J 7 bases short, with 12 bases between. Per the germline V gene, CDR1 is SGHRS and CDR2 is YFSETQ. The sample belongs to a study of blood T cell repertoires in COVID-19.

The rearrangement links TRBV5-1 to TRBJ1-3; D remains unclear. The sample consisted of peripheral blood. The TCR originated in a woman aged 60-70 years with acute or convalescent COVID-19. Written as DNA, the CDR3 is TGCGCCAGCAGCCGGGAGACGGGGAACACCATATATTTT. Protein: CASSRETGNTIYF.